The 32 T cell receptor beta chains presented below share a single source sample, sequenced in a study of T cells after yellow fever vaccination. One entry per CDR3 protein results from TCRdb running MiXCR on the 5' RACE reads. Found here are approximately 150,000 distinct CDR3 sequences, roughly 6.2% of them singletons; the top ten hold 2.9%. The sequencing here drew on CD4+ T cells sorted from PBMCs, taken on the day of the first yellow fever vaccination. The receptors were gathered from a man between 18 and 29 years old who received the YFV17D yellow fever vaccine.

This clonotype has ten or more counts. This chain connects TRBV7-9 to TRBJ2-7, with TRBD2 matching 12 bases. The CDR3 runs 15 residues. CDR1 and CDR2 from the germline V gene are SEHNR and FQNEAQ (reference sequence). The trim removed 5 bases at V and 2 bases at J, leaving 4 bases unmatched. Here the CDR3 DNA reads TGTGCCAGCAGCCCACGGACTAGCGGGGCCTACGAGCAGTACTTC. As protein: CASSPRTSGAYEQYF.

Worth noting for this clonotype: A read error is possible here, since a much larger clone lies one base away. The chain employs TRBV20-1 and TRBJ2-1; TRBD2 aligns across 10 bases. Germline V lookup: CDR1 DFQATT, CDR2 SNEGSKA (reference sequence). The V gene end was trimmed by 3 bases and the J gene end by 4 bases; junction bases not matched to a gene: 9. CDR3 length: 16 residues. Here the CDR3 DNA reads TGCAGTGCTAGGAGGTTGAGCGGGGGGGGATACAATGAGCAGTTCTTC. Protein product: CSARRLSGGGYNEQFF.

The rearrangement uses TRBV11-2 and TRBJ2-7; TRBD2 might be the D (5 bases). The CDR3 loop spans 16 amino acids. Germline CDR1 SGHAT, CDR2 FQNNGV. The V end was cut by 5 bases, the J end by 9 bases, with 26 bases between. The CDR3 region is CASSAPWRRGQRGQYF. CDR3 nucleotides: TGTGCCAGCAGCGCACCGTGGCGGCGCGGGCAACGGGGGCAGTACTTC.

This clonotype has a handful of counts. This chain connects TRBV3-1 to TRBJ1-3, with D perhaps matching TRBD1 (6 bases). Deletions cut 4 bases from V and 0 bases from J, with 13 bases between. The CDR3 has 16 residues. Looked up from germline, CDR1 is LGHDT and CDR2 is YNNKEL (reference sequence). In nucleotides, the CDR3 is TGTGCCAGCAGCCCCCCCGGACAGCTCTCTGGAAACACCATATATTTT. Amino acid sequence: CASSPPGQLSGNTIYF.

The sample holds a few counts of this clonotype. In DNA, the CDR3 is TGTGCCAGCAGCGTAGTGGACACCATGATTGAGCAGTTCTTC. This encodes CASSVVDTMIEQFF. The J gene is TRBJ2-1, the V gene TRBV9; possibly TRBD1 for D (5 bases). CDR3 length: 14 residues. Trimming cost V 0 bases and J 9 bases, with 13 bases left between them. The germline CDR1 and CDR2 sequences are SGDLS and YYNGEE.

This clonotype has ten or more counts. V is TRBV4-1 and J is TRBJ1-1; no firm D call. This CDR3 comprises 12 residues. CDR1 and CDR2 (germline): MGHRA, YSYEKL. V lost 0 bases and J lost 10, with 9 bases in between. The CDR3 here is CASSQDGGVAFF. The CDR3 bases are TGCGCCAGCAGCCAAGACGGCGGAGTAGCTTTCTTT.

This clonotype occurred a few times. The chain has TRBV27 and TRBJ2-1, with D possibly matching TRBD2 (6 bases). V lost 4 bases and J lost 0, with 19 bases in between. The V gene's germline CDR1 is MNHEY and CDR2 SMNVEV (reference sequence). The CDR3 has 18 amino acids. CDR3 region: CASSSFRRRGSSYNEQFF. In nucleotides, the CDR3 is TGTGCCAGCAGTTCGTTTCGACGGCGGGGTAGCTCCTACAATGAGCAGTTCTTC.

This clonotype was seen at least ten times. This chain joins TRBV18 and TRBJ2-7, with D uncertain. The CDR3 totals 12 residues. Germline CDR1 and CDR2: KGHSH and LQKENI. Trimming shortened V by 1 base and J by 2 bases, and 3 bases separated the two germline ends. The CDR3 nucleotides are TGTGCCAGCTCACCACAGACCTACGAGCAGTACTTC. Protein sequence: CASSPQTYEQYF.

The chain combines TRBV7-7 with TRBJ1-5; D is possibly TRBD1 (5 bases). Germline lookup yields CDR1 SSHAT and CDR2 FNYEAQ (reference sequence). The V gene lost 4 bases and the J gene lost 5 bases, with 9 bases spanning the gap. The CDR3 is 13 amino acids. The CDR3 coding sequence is TGTGCCAGCAGCTCAGACAGATATCAGCCCCAGCATTTT. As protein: CASSSDRYQPQHF.

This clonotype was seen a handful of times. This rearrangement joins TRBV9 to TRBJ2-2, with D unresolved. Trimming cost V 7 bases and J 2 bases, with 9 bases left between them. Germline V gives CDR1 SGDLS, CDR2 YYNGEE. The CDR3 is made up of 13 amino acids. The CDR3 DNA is TGTGCCAGCGGTGGCGGTAACACCGGGGAGCTGTTTTTT. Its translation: CASGGGNTGELFF.

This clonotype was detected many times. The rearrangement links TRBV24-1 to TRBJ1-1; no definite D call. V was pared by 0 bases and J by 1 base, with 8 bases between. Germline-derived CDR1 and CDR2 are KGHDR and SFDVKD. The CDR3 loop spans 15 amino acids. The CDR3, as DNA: TGTGCCACCAGTGATTTGGGGGAGGAGAACACTGAAGCTTTCTTT. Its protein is CATSDLGEENTEAFF.

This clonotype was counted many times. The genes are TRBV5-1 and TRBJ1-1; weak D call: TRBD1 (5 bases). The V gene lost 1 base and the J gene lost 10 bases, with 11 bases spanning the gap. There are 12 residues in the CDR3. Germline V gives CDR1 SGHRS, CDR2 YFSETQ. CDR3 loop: CASSLTQGSAFF. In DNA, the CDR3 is TGCGCCAGCAGCTTGACCCAGGGATCAGCTTTCTTT. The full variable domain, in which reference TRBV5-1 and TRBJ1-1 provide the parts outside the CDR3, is KAGVTQTPRYLIKTRGQQVTLSCSPISGHRSVSWYQQTPGQGLQFLFEYFSETQRNKGNFPGRFSGRQFSNSRSEMNVSTLELGDSALYLCASSLTQGSAFFGQGTRLTVV.

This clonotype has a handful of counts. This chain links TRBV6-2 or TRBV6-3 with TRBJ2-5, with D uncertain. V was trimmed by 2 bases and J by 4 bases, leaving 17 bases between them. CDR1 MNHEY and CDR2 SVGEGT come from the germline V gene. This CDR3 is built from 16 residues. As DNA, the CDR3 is TGTGCCAGCAGTTACGTGCGGTGGGCAGGAGCAGAGACCCAGTACTTC. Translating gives CASSYVRWAGAETQYF.

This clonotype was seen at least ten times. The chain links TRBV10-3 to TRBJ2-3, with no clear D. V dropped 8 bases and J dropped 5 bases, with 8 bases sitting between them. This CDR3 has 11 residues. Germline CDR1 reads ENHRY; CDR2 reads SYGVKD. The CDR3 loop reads CAIGSGDTQYF. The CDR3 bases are TGTGCCATCGGGTCCGGAGATACGCAGTATTTT.

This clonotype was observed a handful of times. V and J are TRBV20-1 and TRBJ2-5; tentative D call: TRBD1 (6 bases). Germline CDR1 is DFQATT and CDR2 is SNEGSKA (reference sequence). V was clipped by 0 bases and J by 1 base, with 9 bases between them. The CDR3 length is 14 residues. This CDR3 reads CSARDRGGQETQYF. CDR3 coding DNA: TGCAGTGCTAGAGATCGAGGGGGCCAAGAGACCCAGTACTTC.

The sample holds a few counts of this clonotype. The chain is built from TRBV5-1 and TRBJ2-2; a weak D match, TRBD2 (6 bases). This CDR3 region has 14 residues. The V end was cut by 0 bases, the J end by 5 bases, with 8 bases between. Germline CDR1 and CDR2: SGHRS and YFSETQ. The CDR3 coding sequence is TGCGCCAGCAGCTTGGGACTAGGGACCGGGGAGCTGTTTTTT. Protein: CASSLGLGTGELFF.

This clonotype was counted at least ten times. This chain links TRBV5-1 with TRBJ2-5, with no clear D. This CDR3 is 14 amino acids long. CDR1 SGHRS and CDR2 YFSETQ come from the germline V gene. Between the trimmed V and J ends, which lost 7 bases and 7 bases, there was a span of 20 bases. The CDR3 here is CASGVGKGLGTQYF. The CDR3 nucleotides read TGCGCCAGCGGAGTTGGGAAAGGATTGGGGACCCAGTACTTC.

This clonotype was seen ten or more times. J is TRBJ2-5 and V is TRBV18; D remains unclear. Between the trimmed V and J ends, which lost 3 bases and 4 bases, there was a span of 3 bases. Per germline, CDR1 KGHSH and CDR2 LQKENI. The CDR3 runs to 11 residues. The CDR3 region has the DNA TGTGCCAGCTCACCGGGAGAGACCCAGTACTTC. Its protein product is CASSPGETQYF.

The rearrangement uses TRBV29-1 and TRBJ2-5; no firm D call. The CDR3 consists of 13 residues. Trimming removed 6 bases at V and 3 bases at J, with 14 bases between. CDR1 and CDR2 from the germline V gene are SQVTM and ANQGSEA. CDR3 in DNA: TGCAGCGTGGGGATGAGAGGAGAAGAGACCCAGTACTTC. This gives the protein CSVGMRGEETQYF.

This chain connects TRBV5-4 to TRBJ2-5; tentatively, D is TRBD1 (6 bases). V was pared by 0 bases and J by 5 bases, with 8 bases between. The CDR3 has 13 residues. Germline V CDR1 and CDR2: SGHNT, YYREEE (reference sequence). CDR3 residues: CASSLEGDETQYF. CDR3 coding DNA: TGTGCCAGCAGCTTGGAGGGGGACGAGACCCAGTACTTC.

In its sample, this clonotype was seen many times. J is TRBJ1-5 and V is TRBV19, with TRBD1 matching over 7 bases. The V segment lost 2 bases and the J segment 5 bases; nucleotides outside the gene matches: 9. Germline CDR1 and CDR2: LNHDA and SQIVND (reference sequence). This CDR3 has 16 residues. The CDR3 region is CASSIREGAVYQPQHF. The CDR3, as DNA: TGTGCCAGTAGTATAAGGGAGGGGGCTGTGTATCAGCCCCAGCATTTT. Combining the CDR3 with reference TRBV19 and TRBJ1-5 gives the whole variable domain DGGITQSPKYLFRKEGQNVTLSCEQNLNHDAMYWYRQDPGQGLRLIYYSQIVNDFQKGDIAEGYSVSREKKESFPLTVTSAQKNPTAFYLCASSIREGAVYQPQHFGDGTRLSIL.

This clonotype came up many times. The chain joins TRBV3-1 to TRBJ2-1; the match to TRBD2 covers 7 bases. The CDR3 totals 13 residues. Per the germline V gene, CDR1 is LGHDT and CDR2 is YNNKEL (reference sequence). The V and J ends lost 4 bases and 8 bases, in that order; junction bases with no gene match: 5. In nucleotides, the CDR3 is TGTGCCAGCAGCCGTGGGGAGGGTTATGAGCAGTTCTTC. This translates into CASSRGEGYEQFF.

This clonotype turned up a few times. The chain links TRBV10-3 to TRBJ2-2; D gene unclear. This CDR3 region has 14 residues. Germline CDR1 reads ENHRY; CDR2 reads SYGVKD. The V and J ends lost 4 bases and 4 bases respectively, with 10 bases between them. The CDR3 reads CAISADVSTGELFF. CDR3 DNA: TGTGCCATCAGTGCGGACGTCAGCACCGGGGAGCTGTTTTTT.

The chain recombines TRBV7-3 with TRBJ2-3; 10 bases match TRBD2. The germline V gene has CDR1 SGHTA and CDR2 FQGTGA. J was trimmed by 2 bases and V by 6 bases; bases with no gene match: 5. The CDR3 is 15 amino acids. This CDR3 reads CASSIGLAVTDTQYF. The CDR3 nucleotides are TGTGCCAGCAGTATTGGACTAGCGGTCACAGATACGCAGTATTTT.

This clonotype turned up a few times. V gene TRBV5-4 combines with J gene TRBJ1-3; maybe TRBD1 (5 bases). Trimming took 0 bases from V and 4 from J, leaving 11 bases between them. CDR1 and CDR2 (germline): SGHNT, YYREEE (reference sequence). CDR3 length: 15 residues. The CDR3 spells CASSLGGTGGNTIYF. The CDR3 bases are TGTGCCAGCAGCTTGGGGGGGACTGGAGGAAACACCATATATTTT.

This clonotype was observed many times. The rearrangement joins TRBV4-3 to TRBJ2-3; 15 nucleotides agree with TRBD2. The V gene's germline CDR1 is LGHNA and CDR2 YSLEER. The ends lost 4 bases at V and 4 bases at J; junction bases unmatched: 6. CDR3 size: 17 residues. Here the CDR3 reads CASSLRTSGGGADTQYF. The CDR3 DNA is TGCGCCAGCAGCCTTCGGACTAGCGGGGGGGGTGCAGATACGCAGTATTTT.

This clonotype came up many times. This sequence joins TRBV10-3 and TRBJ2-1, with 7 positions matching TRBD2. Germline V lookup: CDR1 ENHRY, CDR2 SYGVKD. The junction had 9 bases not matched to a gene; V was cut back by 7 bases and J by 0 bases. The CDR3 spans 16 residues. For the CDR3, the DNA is TGTGCCATCACCAACCGGCGGGGGAGCTCCTACAATGAGCAGTTCTTC. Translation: CAITNRRGSSYNEQFF.

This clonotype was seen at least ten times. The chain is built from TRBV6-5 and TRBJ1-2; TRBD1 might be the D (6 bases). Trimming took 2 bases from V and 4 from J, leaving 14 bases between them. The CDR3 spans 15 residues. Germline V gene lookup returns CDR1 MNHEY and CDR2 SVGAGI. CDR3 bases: TGTGCCAGCAGTTACGGTATGGGGGCCAGCTATGGCTACACCTTC. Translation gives CASSYGMGASYGYTF.

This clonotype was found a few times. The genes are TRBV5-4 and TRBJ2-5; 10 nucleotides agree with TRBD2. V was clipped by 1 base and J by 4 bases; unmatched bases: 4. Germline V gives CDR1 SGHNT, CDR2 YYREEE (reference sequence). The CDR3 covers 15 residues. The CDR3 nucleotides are TGTGCCAGCAGCTTGAGCCTAGCGGGGGTAGAGACCCAGTACTTC. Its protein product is CASSLSLAGVETQYF.

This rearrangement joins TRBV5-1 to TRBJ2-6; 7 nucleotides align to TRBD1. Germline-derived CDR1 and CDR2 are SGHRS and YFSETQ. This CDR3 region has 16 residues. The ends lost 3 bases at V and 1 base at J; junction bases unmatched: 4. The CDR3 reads CASSYGQASGANVLTF. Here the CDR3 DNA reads TGCGCCAGCAGCTACGGACAGGCATCTGGGGCCAACGTCCTGACTTTC.

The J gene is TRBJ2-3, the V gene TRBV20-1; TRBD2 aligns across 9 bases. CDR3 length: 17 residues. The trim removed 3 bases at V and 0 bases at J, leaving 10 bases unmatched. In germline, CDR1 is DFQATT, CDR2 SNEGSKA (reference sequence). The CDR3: CSASDSLAGTSTDTQYF. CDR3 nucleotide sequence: TGCAGTGCTAGCGACTCACTAGCGGGCACTAGCACAGATACGCAGTATTTT.

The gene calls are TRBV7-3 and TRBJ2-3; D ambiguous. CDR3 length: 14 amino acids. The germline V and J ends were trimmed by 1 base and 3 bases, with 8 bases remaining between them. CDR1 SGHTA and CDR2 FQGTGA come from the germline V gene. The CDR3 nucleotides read TGTGCCAGCAGCTTAATGTCGTCTACAGATACGCAGTATTTT. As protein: CASSLMSSTDTQYF. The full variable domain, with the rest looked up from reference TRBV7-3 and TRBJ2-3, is GAGVSQTPSNKVTEKGKYVELRCDPISGHTALYWYRQSLGQGPEFLIYFQGTGAADDSGLPNDRFFAVRPEGSVSTLKIQRTERGDSAVYLCASSLMSSTDTQYFGPGTRLTVL.